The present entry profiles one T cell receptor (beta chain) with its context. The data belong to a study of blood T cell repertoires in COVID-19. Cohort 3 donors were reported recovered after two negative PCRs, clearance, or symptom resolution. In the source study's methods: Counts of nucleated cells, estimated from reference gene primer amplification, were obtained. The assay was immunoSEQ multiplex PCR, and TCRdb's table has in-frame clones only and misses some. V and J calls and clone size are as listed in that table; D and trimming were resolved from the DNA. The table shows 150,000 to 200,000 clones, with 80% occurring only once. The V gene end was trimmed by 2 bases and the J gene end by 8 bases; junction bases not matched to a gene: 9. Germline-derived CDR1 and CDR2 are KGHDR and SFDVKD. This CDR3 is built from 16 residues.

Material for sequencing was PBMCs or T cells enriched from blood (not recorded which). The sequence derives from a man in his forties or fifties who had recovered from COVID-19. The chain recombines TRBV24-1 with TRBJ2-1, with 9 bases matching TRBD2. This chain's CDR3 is CATSDSSGGSIDEQFF. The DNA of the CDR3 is TGTGCCACCAGTGATTCGAGCGGGGGGTCTATCGATGAGCAGTTCTTC.